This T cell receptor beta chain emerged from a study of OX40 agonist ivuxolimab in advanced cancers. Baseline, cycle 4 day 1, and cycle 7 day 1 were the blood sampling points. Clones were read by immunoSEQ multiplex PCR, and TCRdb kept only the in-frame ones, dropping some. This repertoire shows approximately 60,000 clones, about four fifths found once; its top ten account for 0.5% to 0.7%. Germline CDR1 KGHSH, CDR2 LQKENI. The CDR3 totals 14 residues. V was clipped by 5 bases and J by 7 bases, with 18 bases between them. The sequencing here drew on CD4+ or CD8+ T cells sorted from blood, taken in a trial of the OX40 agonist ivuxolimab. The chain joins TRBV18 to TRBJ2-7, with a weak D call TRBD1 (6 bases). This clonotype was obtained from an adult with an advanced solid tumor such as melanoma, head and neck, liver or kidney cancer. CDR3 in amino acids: CASSSQGTQREQYF. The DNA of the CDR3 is TGTGCCAGCTCATCTCAGGGGACCCAAAGGGAGCAGTACTTC.